Shown below are 25 T cell receptor beta chains from a single sample sequenced in a study of T cell responses to AZD1222 COVID-19 vaccine. Clones were sequenced by immunoSEQ multiplex PCR, and TCRdb holds only the in-frame ones, with some missing. This sample has some 89,000 clones, with roughly 90% found just once. Material: peripheral blood, obtained on day 0 of MenACWY control vaccination. Receptors were obtained from an adult in good health.

The chain links TRBV27 to TRBJ1-1; D is possibly TRBD1 (5 bases). V was clipped by 1 base and J by 0 bases, with 6 bases between them. This CDR3 has 14 amino acids. Germline CDR1 MNHEY, CDR2 SMNVEV (reference sequence). The CDR3 sequence is CASSLWGVNTEAFF. The DNA of the CDR3 is TGTGCCAGCAGTTTATGGGGGGTGAACACTGAAGCTTTCTTT.

V usage is TRBV9 and J usage is TRBJ2-7, with D unclear. Trimming cost V 0 bases and J 3 bases, with 10 bases left between them. CDR1 and CDR2 (germline): SGDLS, YYNGEE. The CDR3 is 14 amino acids. The CDR3 region is CASSVGATDYEQYF. Here the CDR3 DNA reads TGTGCCAGCAGCGTAGGGGCTACAGACTACGAGCAGTACTTC. Together with reference TRBV9 and TRBJ2-7, the CDR3 gives the full variable domain: DSGVTQTPKHLITATGQRVTLRCSPRSGDLSVYWYQQSLDQGLQFLIQYYNGEERAKGNILERFSAQQFPDLHSELNLSSLELGDSALYFCASSVGATDYEQYFGPGTRLTVT.

This sequence joins TRBV6-1 and TRBJ1-3, with D possibly matching TRBD1 (5 bases). CDR1 and CDR2 from the germline V gene are MNHNS and SASEGT. The CDR3 is 16 residues long. Trimming took 2 bases from V and 0 from J, leaving 11 bases between them. CDR3 in amino acids: CASSESRTGSGNTIYF. Here the CDR3 DNA reads TGTGCCAGCAGTGAAAGCCGAACAGGCTCTGGAAACACCATATATTTT.

V is TRBV5-4 and J is TRBJ2-7, with D possibly being TRBD2 (7 bases). The length of the CDR3 is 14 residues. CDR1 is SGHNT, CDR2 YYREEE, per germline (reference sequence). V was clipped by 0 bases and J by 4 bases, with 11 bases between them. The DNA of the CDR3 is TGTGCCAGCAGCTTGGGGGGGCGGGAGTACGAGCAGTACTTC. This encodes CASSLGGREYEQYF. The full variable domain, in which reference TRBV5-4 and TRBJ2-7 provide the parts outside the CDR3, is ETGVTQSPTHLIKTRGQQVTLRCSSQSGHNTVSWYQQALGQGPQFIFQYYREEENGRGNFPPRFSGLQFPNYSSELNVNALELDDSALYLCASSLGGREYEQYFGPGTRLTVT.

As DNA, the CDR3 is TGCAGCGTCCCCTGGGGGGAAGAGACCCAGTACTTC. This gives the protein CSVPWGEETQYF. J is TRBJ2-5 and V is TRBV29-1, with TRBD2 as a possible D gene (6 bases). V dropped 6 bases and J dropped 3 bases, with 11 bases sitting between them. CDR1 is SQVTM and CDR2 is ANQGSEA in the germline V gene. There are 12 residues in the CDR3.

The V and J genes are TRBV18 and TRBJ1-2; perhaps TRBD1 as D (5 bases). V was trimmed by 5 bases and J by 5 bases, leaving 15 bases between them. CDR1 and CDR2 from the germline V gene are KGHSH and LQKENI. CDR3 size: 14 residues. The DNA for the CDR3 is TGTGCCAGCTCAGGAGGGACGCAGCATTATGGCTACACCTTC. This translates into CASSGGTQHYGYTF.

This chain uses TRBV10-2 with TRBJ2-3; 8 nucleotides agree with TRBD1. Germline CDR1 and CDR2: WSHSY and SAAADI. This CDR3 is built from 12 residues. Trimming took 4 bases from V and 6 from J; bases not matched to a gene: 0. The chain's CDR3 is CASSGTGDTQYF. CDR3 coding DNA: TGCGCCAGCAGTGGGACAGGGGATACGCAGTATTTT.

This chain uses TRBV27 with TRBJ2-3; D call uncertain. V was pared by 11 bases and J by 2 bases, with 23 bases between. The CDR3 spans 16 residues. CDR1 and CDR2 (germline): MNHEY, SMNVEV (reference sequence). CDR3 region: CARLTELNNLTDTQYF. The CDR3 nucleotides are TGTGCCCGTCTCACGGAGTTGAATAACCTCACAGATACGCAGTATTTT.

This chain links TRBV10-3 with TRBJ1-2; D not resolved. The germline CDR1 and CDR2 sequences are ENHRY and SYGVKD. The CDR3 length is 14 residues. The V end was cut by 4 bases, the J end by 5 bases, with 14 bases between. The CDR3 nucleotides are TGTGCCATCAGTGCTGAGCCCGGCCCTTATGGCTACACCTTC. Translated: CAISAEPGPYGYTF.

This clone was counted only a few times. V and J are TRBV4-1 and TRBJ1-1; D is unresolved. Germline V gene sequence: CDR1 MGHRA, CDR2 YSYEKL. V lost 1 base to trimming and J lost 0 bases, with 9 bases between them. CDR3 length: 15 amino acids. The CDR3 DNA reads as TGCGCCAGCAGCCAAGGCCCATACATGAACACTGAAGCTTTCTTT. The encoded protein is CASSQGPYMNTEAFF.

The chain uses TRBV6-5 and TRBJ1-1, with 7 bases identical to TRBD1. Germline V lookup: CDR1 MNHEY, CDR2 SVGAGI. This CDR3 spans 15 amino acids. Trimming at V came to 5 bases and at J to 1 base, leaving 7 bases not matched to a gene. CDR3 protein: CASSPRQGPNTEAFF. CDR3 nucleotide sequence: TGTGCCAGCAGTCCCCGACAGGGTCCGAACACTGAAGCTTTCTTT.

The V call is TRBV5-6, the J call TRBJ2-2; the D is unclear. V lost 4 bases to trimming and J lost 6 bases, with 4 bases between them. Per the germline V gene, CDR1 is SGHDT and CDR2 is YYEEEE. There are 11 residues in the CDR3. CDR3 in amino acids: CASSLAGELFF. For the CDR3, the DNA is TGTGCCAGCAGCCTGGCCGGGGAGCTGTTTTTT.

To note about this clone: An end of the junction differs from the germline gene, which may be a read error. V and J are TRBV19 and TRBJ2-3; 7 nucleotides line up with TRBD2. The CDR3 has 12 amino acids. The germline V gene has CDR1 LNHDA and CDR2 SQIVND (reference sequence). CDR3: CASSTPPREAAF. CDR3 nucleotide sequence: TGTGCCAGTTCAACACCTCCCCGGGAGGCCGCTTTT.

The J gene is TRBJ2-2, the V gene TRBV5-1; D possibly matches TRBD1 or TRBD2 (5 bases each). This CDR3 region has 14 residues. V shed 6 bases and J shed 1 base, with 10 bases lying between them. Germline lookup yields CDR1 SGHRS and CDR2 YFSETQ. CDR3 sequence reads: CASKRGVNTGELFF. CDR3 nucleotide sequence: TGCGCCAGCAAAAGAGGGGTGAACACCGGGGAGCTGTTTTTT.

V gene TRBV4-1 combines with J gene TRBJ1-5; no definite D call. Trimming pared 11 bases from V and 0 bases from J, leaving 14 bases between. The CDR3 sequence is 14 residues long. Germline-derived CDR1 and CDR2 are MGHRA and YSYEKL. CDR3 coding DNA: TGCGCCTCCCGGGCCCTTTATAGCAATCAGCCCCAGCATTTT. Its protein product is CASRALYSNQPQHF.

The genes are TRBV18 and TRBJ2-7, with D tentatively TRBD1 (5 bases). V was clipped by 4 bases and J by 4 bases, with 8 bases between them. CDR1 is KGHSH and CDR2 is LQKENI in the germline V gene. This CDR3 has 12 residues. Here the CDR3 reads CASSRGMYEQYF. Written as DNA, the CDR3 is TGTGCCAGCTCACGGGGCATGTACGAGCAGTACTTC.

The chain employs TRBV28 and TRBJ1-5; 8 nucleotides line up with TRBD1. Per germline, CDR1 MDHEN and CDR2 SYDVKM. V was clipped by 0 bases and J by 0 bases; unmatched bases: 4. The CDR3 has 17 amino acids. The CDR3 bases are TGTGCCAGCAGTTTATGGTTGGACAGGGATAGCAATCAGCCCCAGCATTTT. Protein product: CASSLWLDRDSNQPQHF.

V usage is TRBV7-9 and J usage is TRBJ1-1, with D perhaps TRBD1 (6 bases). The CDR3 is 14 amino acids. The V and J ends lost 3 bases and 6 bases respectively, with 14 bases between them. Germline assignment: CDR1 SEHNR and CDR2 FQNEAQ (reference sequence). The DNA for the CDR3 is TGTGCCAGCAGCTTTCGGGGGGCCGAATCTGAAGCTTTCTTT. This encodes CASSFRGAESEAFF.

This rearrangement joins TRBV20-1 to TRBJ2-7; no reliable D call. Germline V gene sequence: CDR1 DFQATT, CDR2 SNEGSKA (reference sequence). The CDR3 sequence is 11 residues long. The ends were cut back, 0 bases at V and 4 bases at J, with 4 bases in the middle. CDR3 protein: CSARDVYEQYF. CDR3 in DNA: TGCAGTGCTAGAGACGTATACGAGCAGTACTTC.

This sequence joins TRBV9 and TRBJ2-1; D uncertain. Between the trimmed V and J ends, which lost 3 bases and 5 bases, there was a span of 3 bases. The CDR3 length is 11 residues. Germline loops: CDR1 SGDLS, CDR2 YYNGEE. This CDR3 reads CASSENNEQFF. DNA for the CDR3: TGTGCCAGCAGCGAAAACAATGAGCAGTTCTTC.

The chain couples TRBV5-1 to TRBJ1-4; possibly TRBD1 for D (6 bases). This CDR3 spans 16 amino acids. Germline V gene sequence: CDR1 SGHRS, CDR2 YFSETQ. V was clipped by 4 bases and J by 1 base, with 14 bases between them. The CDR3 region has the DNA TGCGCCAGCAGCCTAACCCGAGGGGGAACTAATGAAAAACTGTTTTTT. Translating gives CASSLTRGGTNEKLFF.

V is TRBV30 and J is TRBJ1-4; no firm D call. The CDR3 is made up of 15 amino acids. Germline CDR1 GTSNPN, CDR2 SVGIG (reference sequence). Between the trimmed V and J ends, which lost 7 bases and 5 bases, there was a span of 20 bases. The CDR3 nucleotides read TGTGCCTTTGCCGGGTTAGGAGGCGGGAATGAAAAACTGTTTTTT. This gives the protein CAFAGLGGGNEKLFF.

This chain uses TRBV11-2 with TRBJ2-7, with a tentative D call TRBD2 (6 bases). The CDR3 contains 13 residues. Germline assignment: CDR1 SGHAT and CDR2 FQNNGV. V dropped 0 bases and J dropped 5 bases, with 8 bases sitting between them. CDR3 amino acids: CASSLEWEDEQYF. CDR3 in DNA: TGTGCCAGCAGCTTAGAATGGGAGGACGAGCAGTACTTC.

The chain has TRBV19 and TRBJ2-7, with D perhaps TRBD1 (5 bases). The CDR3 has 15 residues. CDR1 and CDR2 (germline): LNHDA, SQIVND (reference sequence). V was pared by 1 base and J by 1 base, with 11 bases between. The CDR3 spells CASSIGAYRSYEQYF. Written as DNA, the CDR3 is TGTGCCAGTAGTATAGGGGCTTACAGGTCCTACGAGCAGTACTTC.

The chain carries TRBV10-1 and TRBJ2-3; no clear D gene. The CDR3 extends over 12 amino acids. V was shortened by 3 bases and J by 1 base, with 2 bases between the two germline ends. The V gene's germline CDR1 is WNHNN and CDR2 SYGVQD (reference sequence). CDR3: CASSEGTDTQYF. The CDR3 coding sequence is TGCGCCAGCAGTGAAGGCACAGATACGCAGTATTTT.